These 27 T cell receptor beta chains originate from one sample sequenced in a study of beta chain features in type 1 diabetes. Expressed TCRB transcripts were sequenced because the isolated RNA had all been reverse transcribed beforehand. Libraries were prepared by immunoSEQ multiplex PCR; TCRdb keeps only in-frame clonotypes and omits some of them. Here the sample spans hundreds of thousands of clones, about 63% being singletons. Material: naive CD4+ T cells from blood. Every receptor here comes from a man aged 30 to 39 in good health.

J is TRBJ2-3 and V is TRBV20-1; D is unresolved. The V gene lost 3 bases and the J gene lost 6 bases, with 7 bases spanning the gap. The germline gives CDR1 DFQATT, CDR2 SNEGSKA (reference sequence). The CDR3 spans 11 residues. CDR3 coding DNA: TGCAGTGCTAGGAACCGGGATACGCAGTATTTT. Its protein product is CSARNRDTQYF.

V and J are TRBV9 and TRBJ2-3; 8 bases are a match to TRBD2. The junction had 6 bases not matched to a gene; V was cut back by 0 bases and J by 3 bases. Germline CDR1 and CDR2: SGDLS and YYNGEE. The length of the CDR3 is 16 residues. The CDR3 region has the DNA TGTGCCAGCAGCGTAGCCGGTAGCGGGGCTACAGATACGCAGTATTTT. Protein sequence: CASSVAGSGATDTQYF. Looking up the rest from reference TRBV9 and TRBJ2-3 gives the full variable domain: DSGVTQTPKHLITATGQRVTLRCSPRSGDLSVYWYQQSLDQGLQFLIQYYNGEERAKGNILERFSAQQFPDLHSELNLSSLELGDSALYFCASSVAGSGATDTQYFGPGTRLTVL.

A word on this clone: Different DNA sequences within this sample yield the same CDR3. The chain combines TRBV30 with TRBJ1-1, with a weak D call TRBD1 (5 bases). V lost 2 bases, J lost 1 base, and 8 bases lay in between. The CDR3 has 13 residues. Germline V gene lookup returns CDR1 GTSNPN and CDR2 SVGIG (reference sequence). The CDR3 spells CAWSFDRNTEAFF. CDR3 bases: TGTGCCTGGAGTTTTGACAGGAACACTGAAGCTTTCTTT.

This CDR3 is CSVGEQMNTEAFF. CDR3 DNA: TGCAGCGTTGGTGAGCAGATGAACACTGAAGCTTTCTTT. The chain combines TRBV29-1 with TRBJ1-1; D gene unclear. There are 13 residues in the CDR3. The V gene lost 4 bases and the J gene lost 0 bases, with 9 bases spanning the gap. The germline V gene encodes CDR1 SQVTM and CDR2 ANQGSEA.

The chain employs TRBV30 and TRBJ2-7; no reliable D call. Germline V gene lookup returns CDR1 GTSNPN and CDR2 SVGIG (reference sequence). The V end was cut by 0 bases, the J end by 0 bases, with 12 bases between. The CDR3 is 15 residues long. The CDR3 sequence is CAWSVPKVSSYEQYF. As DNA, the CDR3 is TGTGCCTGGAGTGTACCGAAAGTAAGCTCCTACGAGCAGTACTTC.

The chain recombines TRBV4-2 with TRBJ2-3, with 9 nucleotides matching TRBD2. CDR1 and CDR2 (germline): LGHNA, YNFKEQ. The ends lost 0 bases at V and 3 bases at J; junction bases unmatched: 4. The CDR3 consists of 16 residues. For the CDR3, the DNA is TGTGCCAGCAGCCAAGAAGGCCTAGCGGGGACAGATACGCAGTATTTT. Encoded protein: CASSQEGLAGTDTQYF.

The chain employs TRBV9 and TRBJ2-1; TRBD2 agrees at 10 bases. CDR3 length: 15 residues. J gave up 7 bases and V 6 bases, and 10 bases lay outside the gene matches. Per the germline V gene, CDR1 is SGDLS and CDR2 is YYNGEE. The CDR3 region is CASTPGGLAFNEQFF. CDR3 in DNA: TGTGCCAGCACCCCCGGGGGACTAGCGTTTAATGAGCAGTTCTTC.

This clone showed up just once. The chain carries TRBV14 and TRBJ2-3; 11 nucleotides align to TRBD2. This CDR3 contains 16 residues. Per the germline V gene, CDR1 is SGHDN and CDR2 is FVKESK. Trimming removed 3 bases from V and 2 bases from J; junction bases left unmatched: 4. The CDR3 DNA reads as TGTGCCAGCAGCCACCTAGCGGGAGGCCTCACAGATACGCAGTATTTT. Protein sequence: CASSHLAGGLTDTQYF.

The chain combines TRBV2 with TRBJ2-2; D is ambiguous. The V end was cut by 6 bases, the J end by 0 bases, with 11 bases between. CDR1 and CDR2 (germline): SNHLY, FYNNEI. The CDR3 is 15 amino acids. CDR3 nucleotides: TGTGCCAGCAGGGCCGGGCGGTCGAACACCGGGGAGCTGTTTTTT. Translated, it gives CASRAGRSNTGELFF.

In regard to this clone: Other DNA sequences in the sample encode the same CDR3. The chain carries TRBV30 and TRBJ2-5, with D unresolved. Germline CDR1 is GTSNPN and CDR2 is SVGIG (reference sequence). Trimming removed 0 bases from V and 1 base from J, with 9 bases in between. The CDR3 extends over 14 amino acids. CDR3 region: CAWSVRRGQETQYF. DNA for the CDR3: TGTGCCTGGAGTGTACGGCGCGGCCAAGAGACCCAGTACTTC.

This chain connects TRBV9 to TRBJ2-1; D is unresolved. Deletions cut 0 bases from V and 7 bases from J, with 5 bases between. This CDR3 region has 12 residues. Germline CDR1 reads SGDLS; CDR2 reads YYNGEE. The CDR3 region is CASSVVENEQFF. The CDR3 DNA is TGTGCCAGCAGCGTAGTGGAGAATGAGCAGTTCTTC.

The chain combines TRBV25-1 with TRBJ2-3; a possible D gene is TRBD1 (6 bases). Germline V gene data show CDR1 as MGHDK and CDR2 as SYGVNS. V dropped 6 bases and J dropped 1 base, with 11 bases sitting between them. The CDR3 sequence is 14 residues long. The CDR3 coding sequence is TGTGCCAGCAGGGCAAGACAGGGCACAGATACGCAGTATTTT. The encoded protein is CASRARQGTDTQYF.

The chain uses TRBV30 and TRBJ1-2; D unresolved. Trimming took 5 bases from V and 2 from J, leaving 18 bases between them. The CDR3 loop spans 15 amino acids. Germline-derived CDR1 and CDR2 are GTSNPN and SVGIG (reference sequence). CDR3 sequence (DNA): TGTGCCTGGTTACGTTTCCGGACGGGAAACTATGGCTACACCTTC. As protein: CAWLRFRTGNYGYTF.

A few counts support this clone. The rearrangement uses TRBV30 and TRBJ1-5, with D unresolved. The germline CDR1 and CDR2 sequences are GTSNPN and SVGIG (reference sequence). The V and J ends lost 0 bases and 4 bases respectively, with 7 bases between them. This CDR3 spans 13 amino acids. CDR3 protein: CAWSVDTNQPQHF. CDR3 nucleotides: TGTGCCTGGAGTGTAGACACTAATCAGCCCCAGCATTTT. Drawing the rest from reference TRBV30 and TRBJ1-5, the complete variable domain is SQTIHQWPATLVQPVGSPLSLECTVEGTSNPNLYWYRQAAGRGLQLLFYSVGIGQISSEVPQNLSASRPQDRQFILSSKKLLLSDSGFYLCAWSVDTNQPQHFGDGTRLSIL.

The chain links TRBV15 to TRBJ2-5; D is uncertain. V lost 0 bases to trimming and J lost 5 bases, with 7 bases between them. The CDR3 length is 13 residues. CDR1 and CDR2 from the germline V gene are LNHNV and YYDKDF (reference sequence). The CDR3 DNA reads TGTGCCACCAGCAGAGATCCTCCCGAGACCCAGTACTTC. Amino acids: CATSRDPPETQYF. The entire variable domain, with the rest obtained from reference TRBV15 and TRBJ2-5, is as follows: DAMVIQNPRYQVTQFGKPVTLSCSQTLNHNVMYWYQQKSSQAPKLLFHYYDKDFNNEADTPDNFQSRRPNTSFCFLDIRSPGLGDTAMYLCATSRDPPETQYFGPGTRLLVL.

The chain has TRBV2 and TRBJ1-2; D may be TRBD1 (5 bases). This CDR3 contains 11 residues. V lost 10 bases to trimming and J lost 3 bases, with 9 bases between them. Looked up from germline, CDR1 is SNHLY and CDR2 is FYNNEI. DNA for the CDR3: TGTGCCACCCGACAGTACTATGGCTACACCTTC. This encodes CATRQYYGYTF.

The CDR3 spells CSARLNEQFF. The DNA for the CDR3 is TGCAGTGCTAGGTTAAATGAGCAGTTCTTC. V is TRBV20-1 and J is TRBJ2-1; D uncertain. V lost 3 bases and J lost 7, with 4 bases in between. The CDR3 is 10 amino acids. Germline V gives CDR1 DFQATT, CDR2 SNEGSKA (reference sequence).

The chain is built from TRBV30 and TRBJ2-5; 12 nucleotides match TRBD1. Germline values: CDR1 GTSNPN, CDR2 SVGIG (reference sequence). The CDR3 sequence is 13 residues long. The V gene end was trimmed by 5 bases and the J gene end by 6 bases; junction bases not matched to a gene: 4. CDR3 DNA sequence: TGTGCCTGGGGGACAGGGGGCGCGAAGACCCAGTACTTC. Its protein product is CAWGTGGAKTQYF.

The DNA for the CDR3 is TGCGCCAGCAGTCCTCGTCCCGGGACAGGGGGAGGGACTGGGGCCAACGTCCTGACTTTC. Translated: CASSPRPGTGGGTGANVLTF. V is TRBV23-1 and J is TRBJ2-6, with 11 nucleotides matching TRBD1. Being an ORF, TRBV23-1 has a function that is uncertain. The CDR3 extends over 20 amino acids. V lost 4 bases to trimming and J lost 2 bases; unmatched junction nucleotides: 13.

This clone was counted a single time. The genes are TRBV5-1 and TRBJ2-1; 8 positions agree with TRBD1. This CDR3 has 15 residues. Germline V CDR1 and CDR2: SGHRS, YFSETQ. V lost 2 bases and J lost 8; bases outside the gene matches: 9. DNA for the CDR3: TGCGCCAGCAGCTTAGGAGGACAGGGTTCGCATGAGCAGTTCTTC. Protein sequence: CASSLGGQGSHEQFF.

This rearrangement joins TRBV7-9 to TRBJ2-5; weak D call: TRBD1 (6 bases). Trimming stripped 2 bases from V and 2 bases from J, with 15 bases between. CDR1 SEHNR and CDR2 FQNEAQ come from the germline V gene (reference sequence). This CDR3 region has 16 residues. DNA for the CDR3: TGTGCCAGCAGCTTATGGCAGGGGTACAATCAAGAGACCCAGTACTTC. Amino acids: CASSLWQGYNQETQYF.

This chain links TRBV5-1 with TRBJ2-7; 9 positions match TRBD1. Germline lookup yields CDR1 SGHRS and CDR2 YFSETQ. V shed 4 bases and J 2 bases; nucleotides not matched to a gene: 4. The CDR3 spans 14 residues. The CDR3 region is CASSNRQGAYEQYF. The CDR3 region has the DNA TGCGCCAGCAGCAATAGACAGGGGGCCTACGAGCAGTACTTC.

The chain combines TRBV29-1 with TRBJ1-1; TRBD1 matches at 8 bases. J lost 11 bases, V lost 1 base, and 6 bases had no gene match. The germline V gene has CDR1 SQVTM and CDR2 ANQGSEA. The CDR3 sequence is 12 residues long. CDR3 loop: CSVEGIRTGAFF. The DNA for the CDR3 is TGCAGCGTTGAAGGAATAAGGACAGGGGCTTTCTTT.

In the case of this clone: This sample includes further DNA sequences coding for the same CDR3. The chain combines TRBV29-1 with TRBJ2-3; tentatively, D is TRBD1 (6 bases). This CDR3 has 12 amino acids. Germline V gene lookup returns CDR1 SQVTM and CDR2 ANQGSEA. Trimming removed 6 bases from V and 3 bases from J, with 10 bases in between. The CDR3 is CSVEQGTDTQYF. The CDR3 DNA is TGCAGCGTCGAACAGGGTACAGATACGCAGTATTTT.

The rearrangement uses TRBV30 and TRBJ1-5, with D maybe TRBD1 (6 bases). The CDR3 is 15 amino acids. V shed 0 bases and J shed 9 bases, with 18 bases lying between them. CDR1 is GTSNPN and CDR2 is SVGIG in the germline V gene (reference sequence). CDR3 DNA sequence: TGTGCCTGGAGTGTACCGGGACAACGCAGGGGGCCCCAGCATTTT. This gives the protein CAWSVPGQRRGPQHF.

J is TRBJ2-4 and V is TRBV15, with D possibly being TRBD1 (5 bases). Germline values: CDR1 LNHNV, CDR2 YYDKDF (reference sequence). The V gene lost 5 bases and the J gene lost 1 base, with 18 bases spanning the gap. The CDR3 has 17 amino acids. The CDR3 nucleotides are TGTGCCACCAGCGAACCCTACTCAGGGTCGGCCAAAAACATTCAGTACTTC. Translation gives CATSEPYSGSAKNIQYF.

The CDR3 region is CASSPGRAYEQYF. DNA for the CDR3: TGTGCCAGCAGCCCTGGACGGGCCTACGAGCAGTACTTC. The chain uses TRBV5-6 and TRBJ2-7; no firm D call. The CDR3 covers 13 residues. V shed 4 bases and J shed 2 bases, with 10 bases lying between them. Germline V gives CDR1 SGHDT, CDR2 YYEEEE.